What follows describes a single T cell receptor beta chain. Its antigen is still unknown. For the second PCR, which ran for roughly 6 to 12 cycles, a sample-barcoded 5' primer and a J-beta primer mix were used. TCRdb itself ran the 5' RACE reads through MiXCR, one entry per CDR3 protein. The table records about 1,800,000 distinct CDR3 sequences, 28% of them present only once. Investigators took approximately 10 milliliters of peripheral blood from every donor. The V end lost 6 bases, the J end lost 3 bases, and 5 bases lay between the germline ends. This CDR3 has 11 amino acids. CDR1 is DFQATT and CDR2 is SNEGSKA in the germline V gene (reference sequence). The data derive from a study of blood T cells in healthy people across ages. About the study: Template switching captured about one barcoded beta molecule per two T cells.

Study results and limitations: The percentage of naive T cells correlated strongly with TCR beta diversity. The study found more naive CD4+ cells and higher diversity in long-lived than aged donors.

Sequencing was performed on blood. J is TRBJ2-2 and V is TRBV20-1; no reliable D call. The receptor was isolated from a woman aged 30 to 39 in good health. As DNA, the CDR3 is TGCAGTGCCACCCACACCGGGGAGCTGTTTTTT. It translates to CSATHTGELFF.